Below are 2 T cell receptor beta chains sequenced from a single sample in a study of response to subunit inactivated influenza vaccine. TCRdb reprocessed the RT-PCR reads with MiXCR, giving one entry per CDR3 protein. Here the sample spans roughly 540,000 distinct CDR3 sequences, 20% to 25% being singletons. The sample was also reused in another study, on T cells expressing NK-cell markers. That study adds: Beta-chain TCR cDNA was generated via 5'RACE template switching with UMIs.

Sequenced material: CD4+ T cells sorted from PBMCs, taken roughly 12 days after vaccination. The origin of the receptors is a man aged 45-65 years who received an inactivated influenza vaccine.

This chain uses TRBV4-2 with TRBJ1-5; D possibly corresponds to TRBD1 (6 bases). Per the germline V gene, CDR1 is LGHNA and CDR2 is YNFKEQ. V gave up 0 bases and J gave up 7 bases, with 13 bases separating them. The CDR3 is 15 amino acids. The CDR3 DNA is TGTGCCAGCAGCCAAGATGTGACAGGTTGGCAGCCCCAGCATTTT. It translates to CASSQDVTGWQPQHF.

This clonotype was seen a handful of times. This chain joins TRBV5-1 and TRBJ1-1; D gene uncertain. Germline V gives CDR1 SGHRS, CDR2 YFSETQ. Trimming removed 0 bases from V and 3 bases from J, with 9 bases in between. This CDR3 is built from 14 residues. The CDR3 DNA reads TGCGCCAGCAGCTTGGGGGCATGGGACACTGAAGCTTTCTTT. Its protein is CASSLGAWDTEAFF.